The rows below give T cell receptor beta chains drawn from one sample of a study of cytomegalovirus exposure and HLA in healthy donors. Here immunoSEQ multiplex PCR was the method, and the copy in TCRdb shows in-frame clones only, minus some. The repertoire includes under 200,000 clones, around 75% of them detected once, and over 1.5% sits in the top ten. The sequencing input was PBMCs. Every receptor here comes from a woman aged 30 to 39 in good health and CMV-seronegative. Each CDR3 is given with its conserved first and last residue. D genes are given only for firm matches. Clone size appears in some rows only: once, few, many, or a class for an expanded clone.

TRBV19,TRBD1,TRBJ2-7,few,CASRQQGTYEQYF,TGTGCCAGTAGGCAACAGGGGACCTACGAGCAGTACTTC
TRBV9,TRBD1,TRBJ1-2,-,CASSVDRGGFGYTF,TGTGCCAGCAGCGTAGACAGGGGGGGATTTGGCTACACCTTC
TRBV11-2,-,TRBJ1-3,-,CASSLVKGHRFSGNTIYF,TGTGCCAGCAGCTTAGTTAAAGGACACAGGTTCTCTGGAAACACCATATATTTT
TRBV5-1,TRBD1,TRBJ2-7,-,CASSFKDRGPLSSYEQYF,TGCGCCAGCAGCTTCAAAGACAGGGGGCCCCTCAGCTCCTACGAGCAGTACTTC
TRBV7-9,TRBD1,TRBJ2-7,-,CASSSSGTGPHEQYF,TGTGCCAGCAGCTCGTCCGGGACAGGCCCCCACGAGCAGTACTTC
TRBV19,-,TRBJ1-1,-,CASSKTGELNTEAFF,TGTGCCAGTAGTAAGACCGGAGAGTTGAACACTGAAGCTTTCTTT
TRBV7-2,-,TRBJ2-4,-,CASSKRRTENIQYF,TGTGCCAGCAGCAAGCGCCGGACAGAAAACATTCAGTACTTC
TRBV5-1,TRBD1,TRBJ2-7,-,CASSLEVQGVREQYF,TGCGCCAGCAGCTTGGAGGTACAGGGGGTGCGCGAGCAGTACTTC
TRBV27,TRBD2,TRBJ2-1,-,CASSLWAGGRDEQFF,TGTGCCAGCAGTTTATGGGCGGGAGGAAGGGATGAGCAGTTCTTC
TRBV7-9,TRBD1,TRBJ2-3,-,CASRPTGGGITDTQYF,TGTGCCAGCAGACCAACAGGGGGCGGTATTACAGATACGCAGTATTTT
TRBV12-5,-,TRBJ1-1,-,CASASQGDTEAFF,TGTGCTAGTGCCTCCCAGGGCGACACTGAAGCTTTCTTT
TRBV6-5,TRBD1,TRBJ1-2,-,CASSYAGQGAWTF,TGTGCCAGCAGTTACGCCGGACAGGGGGCTTGGACCTTC
TRBV7-6,TRBD1,TRBJ2-6,few,CASSYGTDVSGANVLTF,TGTGCCAGCAGCTACGGGACAGACGTCTCTGGGGCCAACGTCCTGACTTTC
TRBV7-7,TRBD1,TRBJ2-2,-,CASSLDRGGTGELFF,TGTGCTAGCAGCTTAGACAGGGGTGGCACCGGGGAGCTGTTTTTT
TRBV15,-,TRBJ1-4,-,CATSRRVTNEKLFF,TGTGCCACCAGCAGGAGGGTAACTAATGAAAAACTGTTTTTT